This T cell receptor (beta chain) originates from a study of cytomegalovirus exposure and HLA in healthy donors. About the study: The roughly 120 validation repertoires, a later analysis reported, used the same platform as the approximately 650 first-cohort repertoires.

Method: immunoSEQ multiplex PCR; TCRdb's copy keeps in-frame clones and lacks some. The sample contains approximately 82,000 clones, 93% of which appear only once. Findings and caveats of the study: The authors listed roughly 150 TCR beta chains as cytomegalovirus-associated. In a later analysis, first-cohort TCR clusters were found to tend to co-occur in the roughly 120 validation repertoires. In vitro, a few CMV-associated chains proved specific for CMV antigens.

The V and J ends lost 0 bases and 5 bases respectively, with 14 bases between them. The V gene's germline CDR1 is LNHNV and CDR2 YYDKDF (reference sequence). The CDR3 runs 16 residues. As for this clone: Its antigen is unknown.

The clonotype originates from a man between 18 and 35 years old in good health and CMV-seronegative. Sequenced: PBMCs. The V and J genes are TRBV15 and TRBJ1-5; D possibly corresponds to TRBD1 (6 bases). The DNA of the CDR3 is TGTGCCACCAGCAGAGATATCGGGGGGGCTCATCAGCCCCAGCATTTT. The encoded protein is CATSRDIGGAHQPQHF.